This T cell receptor (beta chain) is from a study of cytomegalovirus exposure and HLA in healthy donors. General study findings and limits: In a later analysis, donors in an Asian-associated ancestry cluster reportedly had fewer N-insertions in productive TCRs than the cohort mean. Later on, a genetic analysis was performed. It linked a missense variant in DCLRE1C with V- and J-gene trimming of TCR beta.

As to this clone: What it binds is not known.

This PCR relied on a set of 60 Vbeta primers and 13 Jbeta primers. The assay was immunoSEQ multiplex PCR, and TCRdb's table has in-frame clones only and misses some. The sample lists approximately 130,000 clones, around 77% seen once, with approximately 1.2% in the top ten. This sequence originates from a man in his fifties in good health and CMV-seronegative. Sequencing input: PBMCs.

Written as DNA, the CDR3 is TGTGCCAGCAGCCAAGCCCCCCGGGTAACTGAAGCTTTCTTT. Protein sequence: CASSQAPRVTEAFF. V is TRBV14 and J is TRBJ1-1; D ambiguous. Per the germline V gene, CDR1 is SGHDN and CDR2 is FVKESK. The CDR3 runs to 14 residues. Trimming removed 1 base from V and 5 bases from J, with 11 bases in between.